Listed below are T cell receptor beta chains from one sample, sequenced in a study of CD8 T cells in ankylosing spondylitis. TCRdb used MiXCR to reprocess the 5' RACE reads, holding one entry per CDR3 protein. The data contain 200,000 to 300,000 distinct CDR3 sequences, 8.6% of them singletons. Sequences were obtained from blood, either unsorted or a sorted T cell fraction (not recorded which). These receptor sequences come from a male donor with ankylosing spondylitis or in good health (not recorded which). Each CDR3 is given with its conserved first and last residue. A D gene is named only where the DNA matches it firmly. Size tells how often a clone was seen (once, few, many) or the class of an expanded clone, and some rows leave it out.

v_gene: TRBV29-1
abundance: many
d_gene: TRBD2
j_gene: TRBJ2-1
CDR3nt: TGCAGCCTACTAGCGGGGGTCAATGAGCAGTTCTTC
CDR3aa: CSLLAGVNEQFF

v_gene: TRBV15
abundance: many
d_gene: -
j_gene: TRBJ2-7
CDR3nt: TGTGCCTCCCGGGACTTAAGCTCCTACGAGCAGTACTTC
CDR3aa: CASRDLSSYEQYF

v_gene: TRBV29-1
abundance: many
d_gene: TRBD2
j_gene: TRBJ2-3
CDR3nt: TGCAGCGTGGACCGGACTAGCGGCGAAACGCAGTATTTT
CDR3aa: CSVDRTSGETQYF

v_gene: TRBV30
abundance: -
d_gene: -
j_gene: TRBJ1-1
CDR3nt: TGTGCCTGGAGTCTGGGGCATGGCACTGAAGCTTTCTTT
CDR3aa: CAWSLGHGTEAFF

v_gene: TRBV7-2
abundance: few
d_gene: -
j_gene: TRBJ2-2
CDR3nt: TGTGCCAGCGCCGGTGCTAGCGTGAACACCGGGGAGCTGTTTTTT
CDR3aa: CASAGASVNTGELFF

v_gene: TRBV30
abundance: -
d_gene: -
j_gene: TRBJ1-1
CDR3nt: TGTGCCTGGAGTGGCGGGGGTTACACTGAAGCTTTCTTT
CDR3aa: CAWSGGGYTEAFF

v_gene: TRBV29-1
abundance: few
d_gene: TRBD2
j_gene: TRBJ2-2
CDR3nt: TGCAGCGTGGGACTAGCGGGGACCGGGGAGCTGTTTTTT
CDR3aa: CSVGLAGTGELFF

v_gene: TRBV5-1
abundance: many
d_gene: TRBD1
j_gene: TRBJ2-7
CDR3nt: TGCGCCAGCAGCTTGGTTCAGGGGGTTACCTACGAGCAGTACTTC
CDR3aa: CASSLVQGVTYEQYF

v_gene: TRBV20-1
abundance: many
d_gene: TRBD2
j_gene: TRBJ2-1
CDR3nt: TGCAGTGCTAGTGTAACTAGCGGACTTTATAATGAGCAGTTCTTC
CDR3aa: CSASVTSGLYNEQFF

v_gene: TRBV15
abundance: many
d_gene: TRBD1
j_gene: TRBJ2-3
CDR3nt: TGTGCCACCAGCAGTGATGGGACAGGGGGCTGGAATACGCAGTATTTT
CDR3aa: CATSSDGTGGWNTQYF

v_gene: TRBV20-1
abundance: many
d_gene: TRBD1
j_gene: TRBJ2-2
CDR3nt: TGCAGTGCTAAAACAGGGGACACCGGGGAGCTGTTTTTT
CDR3aa: CSAKTGDTGELFF

v_gene: TRBV19
abundance: -
d_gene: TRBD1
j_gene: TRBJ2-1
CDR3nt: TGTGCCAGTAGTATACCCCGACAGGGGCTCGTTGAGCAGTTCTTC
CDR3aa: CASSIPRQGLVEQFF

v_gene: TRBV7-6
abundance: -
d_gene: -
j_gene: TRBJ2-1
CDR3nt: TGTGCCAGCAGCAACAACGGGGGACCCTCGATGAATGAGCAGTTCTTC
CDR3aa: CASSNNGGPSMNEQFF

v_gene: TRBV7-2
abundance: many
d_gene: -
j_gene: TRBJ2-6
CDR3nt: TGTGCCAGCAGCTTAGTTCCCAGGGGCTCTGGGGCCAACGTCCTGACTTTC
CDR3aa: CASSLVPRGSGANVLTF

v_gene: TRBV27
abundance: many
d_gene: -
j_gene: TRBJ1-1
CDR3nt: TGTGCCAGCAGGCCGCCGGGCATTAGGCGGAGTGATACTGAAGCTTTCTTT
CDR3aa: CASRPPGIRRSDTEAFF

v_gene: TRBV3-1
abundance: few
d_gene: TRBD1
j_gene: TRBJ1-5
CDR3nt: TGTGCCAGCAGCCATAGACAGGGACATCAGCCCCAGCATTTT
CDR3aa: CASSHRQGHQPQHF

v_gene: TRBV6-5
abundance: many
d_gene: -
j_gene: TRBJ2-7
CDR3nt: TGTGCCAGCAGTTTTATGGCAGCAGGCTACGAGCAGTACTTC
CDR3aa: CASSFMAAGYEQYF

v_gene: TRBV29-1
abundance: many
d_gene: -
j_gene: TRBJ2-2
CDR3nt: TGCAGCTCTGTGGGGGGGGACAGCTCTAGTTCCGGGGAGCTGTTTTTT
CDR3aa: CSSVGGDSSSSGELFF

v_gene: TRBV3-1
abundance: -
d_gene: -
j_gene: TRBJ1-2
CDR3nt: TGTGCCAGCAGCCAAGAAGTGACTAACTATGGCTACACCTTC
CDR3aa: CASSQEVTNYGYTF

v_gene: TRBV7-9
abundance: many
d_gene: TRBD1
j_gene: TRBJ2-3
CDR3nt: TGTGCCAGCAGCCACGGACAGGGCACAGATACGCAGTATTTT
CDR3aa: CASSHGQGTDTQYF

v_gene: TRBV5-1
abundance: -
d_gene: -
j_gene: TRBJ1-2
CDR3nt: TGCGCCAGCAGCCCGGGACCTGGGGACTATGGCTACACCTTC
CDR3aa: CASSPGPGDYGYTF

v_gene: TRBV29-1
abundance: many
d_gene: TRBD1
j_gene: TRBJ1-1
CDR3nt: TGCAGCGCCAAAGGACAGGGAGGTACTGAAGCTTTCTTT
CDR3aa: CSAKGQGGTEAFF

v_gene: TRBV29-1
abundance: many
d_gene: -
j_gene: TRBJ2-1
CDR3nt: TGCAGCGGGGGTCAGGGCTATGAGCAGTTCTTC
CDR3aa: CSGGQGYEQFF

v_gene: TRBV19
abundance: many
d_gene: TRBD1
j_gene: TRBJ2-7
CDR3nt: TGTGCCAGTAGTGCCCGGGGACAGGGTACCTACGAGCAGTACTTC
CDR3aa: CASSARGQGTYEQYF

v_gene: TRBV20-1
abundance: many
d_gene: -
j_gene: TRBJ2-3
CDR3nt: TGCAGTGCTACCCGGCCGGGCACAGATACGCAGTATTTT
CDR3aa: CSATRPGTDTQYF

v_gene: TRBV20-1
abundance: -
d_gene: -
j_gene: TRBJ1-6
CDR3nt: TGCAGTGCTAGAATGGCGATCAGAGGGAGCTCCTATAATTCACCCCTCCACTTT
CDR3aa: CSARMAIRGSSYNSPLHF

v_gene: TRBV7-2
abundance: few
d_gene: TRBD1
j_gene: TRBJ2-7
CDR3nt: TGTGCCAGCAGCTTAGGGGCACAGGGGGCCAGGTACGAGCAGTACTTC
CDR3aa: CASSLGAQGARYEQYF

v_gene: TRBV30
abundance: few
d_gene: -
j_gene: TRBJ2-5
CDR3nt: TGTGCCTGGAGTGTACTTAGAGAGACCCAGTACTTC
CDR3aa: CAWSVLRETQYF

v_gene: TRBV7-3
abundance: -
d_gene: TRBD2
j_gene: TRBJ2-3
CDR3nt: TGTGCCAGCAGCCTCGGGCTAGCGGGCTCTAGCACAGATACGCAGTATTTT
CDR3aa: CASSLGLAGSSTDTQYF

v_gene: TRBV10-3
abundance: many
d_gene: -
j_gene: TRBJ1-2
CDR3nt: TGTGCCATCAGTGAGTCTCGGCAGGGAAATGGCTACACCTTC
CDR3aa: CAISESRQGNGYTF

v_gene: TRBV19
abundance: many
d_gene: -
j_gene: TRBJ2-1
CDR3nt: TGTGCCAGCCTTGGGAGCGCTTACAATGAGCAGTTCTTC
CDR3aa: CASLGSAYNEQFF

v_gene: TRBV4-2
abundance: many
d_gene: -
j_gene: TRBJ2-1
CDR3nt: TGTGCCAGCAGCCAAGAACGGGTCCCCTACAATGAGCAGTTCTTC
CDR3aa: CASSQERVPYNEQFF

v_gene: TRBV5-1
abundance: many
d_gene: -
j_gene: TRBJ1-1
CDR3nt: TGCGCCAGCAGCTTCGAGCGGAGTCACGTTTTGAACACTGAAGCTTTCTTT
CDR3aa: CASSFERSHVLNTEAFF

v_gene: TRBV21-1
abundance: many
d_gene: -
j_gene: TRBJ2-4
CDR3nt: TGTGCCAGCGGGGACAGGACCGGGGCCAAAAACATTCAGTACTTC
CDR3aa: CASGDRTGAKNIQYF

v_gene: TRBV12-3/TRBV12-4
abundance: many
d_gene: TRBD1
j_gene: TRBJ1-1
CDR3nt: TGTGCCAGCAGACGATCAGGGGGGGGCACTGAAGCTTTCTTT
CDR3aa: CASRRSGGGTEAFF

v_gene: TRBV4-3
abundance: few
d_gene: -
j_gene: TRBJ1-4
CDR3nt: TGCGCCAGCAGCCAAGATTGGGGGGTGCCTAATGAAAAACTGTTTTTT
CDR3aa: CASSQDWGVPNEKLFF

v_gene: TRBV3-1
abundance: many
d_gene: -
j_gene: TRBJ2-1
CDR3nt: TGTGCCAGCAGCCAGAGAGAGTCGGGATACAATGAGCAGTTCTTC
CDR3aa: CASSQRESGYNEQFF

v_gene: TRBV20-1
abundance: many
d_gene: -
j_gene: TRBJ2-7
CDR3nt: TGCAGTGCAGGAAGGCAGGGCCCCCGCTACGAGCAGTACTTC
CDR3aa: CSAGRQGPRYEQYF

v_gene: TRBV6-5
abundance: many
d_gene: -
j_gene: TRBJ1-5
CDR3nt: TGTGCCAGCAGTTACTCGAGGGCTGATAGCAATCAGCCCCAGCATTTT
CDR3aa: CASSYSRADSNQPQHF

v_gene: TRBV27
abundance: many
d_gene: TRBD2
j_gene: TRBJ2-7
CDR3nt: TGTGCCAGCAGCGTAGCGGGAGGGTCCTACGAGCAGTACTTC
CDR3aa: CASSVAGGSYEQYF

v_gene: TRBV6-1
abundance: many
d_gene: -
j_gene: TRBJ2-6
CDR3nt: TGTGCCAGCAGGACATACTCTGGGGCCAACGTCCTGACTTTC
CDR3aa: CASRTYSGANVLTF

v_gene: TRBV19
abundance: -
d_gene: -
j_gene: TRBJ1-1
CDR3nt: TGTGCCAGTAGTACCCGGGACTTGAACACTGAAGCTTTCTTT
CDR3aa: CASSTRDLNTEAFF

v_gene: TRBV9
abundance: few
d_gene: -
j_gene: TRBJ2-1
CDR3nt: TGTGCCAGCTCTCGGGCGGCGGATGAGCAGTTCTTC
CDR3aa: CASSRAADEQFF

v_gene: TRBV24-1
abundance: many
d_gene: TRBD1
j_gene: TRBJ1-5
CDR3nt: TGTGCCACCAGTGATCCAGGACAGGGCTCACAGCCCCAGCATTTT
CDR3aa: CATSDPGQGSQPQHF

v_gene: TRBV20-1
abundance: -
d_gene: -
j_gene: TRBJ1-2
CDR3nt: TGCAGTGCTAGGTCGACAGGAAAAAACTATGGCTACACCTTC
CDR3aa: CSARSTGKNYGYTF

v_gene: TRBV6-1
abundance: many
d_gene: -
j_gene: TRBJ2-5
CDR3nt: TGTGCCAGCAGTCCGGACAGATCTCAGGAGACCCAGTACTTC
CDR3aa: CASSPDRSQETQYF

v_gene: TRBV29-1
abundance: many
d_gene: -
j_gene: TRBJ1-2
CDR3nt: TGCAGCGTTGCCTCCACCCGGCGGAGCTATGGCTACACCTTC
CDR3aa: CSVASTRRSYGYTF

v_gene: TRBV5-1
abundance: many
d_gene: -
j_gene: TRBJ1-4
CDR3nt: TGCGCCAGCAGCGTACAGGGCTCAACTAATGAAAAACTGTTTTTT
CDR3aa: CASSVQGSTNEKLFF

v_gene: TRBV5-6
abundance: many
d_gene: -
j_gene: TRBJ2-7
CDR3nt: TGTGCCAGCACCAAGGGCTTTGCCTACGAGCAGTACTTC
CDR3aa: CASTKGFAYEQYF